A single TCR beta chain is shown here with its context. Its antigen is unidentified. A second PCR, run for roughly 7 to 11 cycles, used a sample-barcoded 5' primer plus a J-beta primer mix. TCRdb processed the 5' RACE reads anew with MiXCR; each CDR3 protein has one entry. The sample shows about 1.4 million distinct CDR3 sequences, roughly 60% of them seen only once. This sample was included in a study of blood T cells in healthy people across ages. General study points: Per million T cells, the diversity of TCR beta decreased roughly linearly as age advanced. Strongly correlated with naive T cell percentage was TCR beta diversity. Higher diversity, along with more naive CD4+ cells, distinguished long-lived donors from aged donors.

This CDR3 has 11 amino acids. Per germline, CDR1 SQVTM and CDR2 ANQGSEA. Each donor supplied approximately 10 milliliters of peripheral blood. The sequenced sample consisted of blood. The source is a man aged 18-30 years in good health. This rearrangement joins TRBV29-1 to TRBJ2-5, with D possibly being TRBD1 (6 bases). CDR3 loop: CGGEIGETQYF. As DNA, the CDR3 is TGCGGGGGCGAGATCGGGGAGACCCAGTACTTC.